Below, 25 T cell receptor beta chains from the same sample are listed, as sequenced in a study of T-cell reconstitution after alpha-beta-depleted transplantation in children (dated by TCRdb to the mid-2010s). Read against the paper, the sample's treatment or condition label means: allogeneic hematopoietic cell transplantation with graft depleted of TCRalphabeta T cells and CD19 B cells. The library came from PCR. For sequencing, an Illumina HiSeq 2500 was employed. Molecular barcoding was employed in the preparation of TCR libraries, with unique molecular identifiers being used to normalize TCRbeta repertoire quantification. TCRdb reworked the public reads: Q25 trimming with fastp, MiXCR clone assembly, productive beta chains retained. Duplicate CDR3 protein sequences are folded into a single record with the most common DNA and genes. The sample table records about 830,000 distinct CDR3 sequences; about 15% of these occur just once. Around 5.3% of the sample is in the top ten clones.

Source: PBMCs, mostly from graft donor cells, taken 360 days after TCRalphabeta/CD19-depleted stem cell transplant. These TCRs come from a male patient under 18 who had a stem cell transplant for acute lymphoblastic leukemia, so the T cells may come from the graft donor.

The chain couples TRBV20-1 to TRBJ1-4; D gene uncertain. Germline lookup yields CDR1 DFQATT and CDR2 SNEGSKA (reference sequence). The CDR3 has 14 amino acids. V lost 6 bases and J lost 7, with 18 bases in between. CDR3: CSARTWIWGEKLFF. The CDR3 nucleotides read TGCAGTGCAAGAACTTGGATCTGGGGTGAAAAACTGTTTTTT.

The rearrangement uses TRBV5-1 and TRBJ2-1; D not resolved. CDR3 length equals 15 residues. CDR1 SGHRS and CDR2 YFSETQ come from the germline V gene. V lost 2 bases, J lost 3 bases, and 12 bases lay in between. CDR3 protein: CASSFASKNYNEQFF. CDR3 sequence (DNA): TGCGCCAGCAGCTTCGCGTCGAAAAACTACAATGAGCAGTTCTTC.

The rearrangement joins TRBV27 to TRBJ1-5; maybe TRBD1 (6 bases). Per the germline V gene, CDR1 is MNHEY and CDR2 is SMNVEV (reference sequence). This CDR3 is 14 amino acids long. Trimming pared 5 bases from V and 11 bases from J, leaving 19 bases between. The CDR3 region is CASSHRTDGATQHF. CDR3 nucleotides: TGTGCCAGCAGTCATCGGACAGATGGGGCGACCCAGCATTTT.

This rearrangement joins TRBV5-5 to TRBJ1-6; D is unresolved. The CDR3 runs to 13 residues. Trimming left V 0 bases short and J 7 bases short, with 5 bases between. Germline assignment: CDR1 SGHKS and CDR2 YYEKEE (reference sequence). CDR3 residues: CASSLDPNSPLHF. The CDR3 DNA follows: TGTGCCAGCAGCTTGGATCCGAATTCACCCCTCCACTTT.

This clonotype turned up a few times. J is TRBJ1-1 and V is TRBV4-1; D is perhaps TRBD1 (5 bases). V was trimmed by 0 bases and J by 1 base, leaving 12 bases between them. The length of the CDR3 is 16 residues. Germline V gene sequence: CDR1 MGHRA, CDR2 YSYEKL. The CDR3 DNA reads as TGCGCCAGCAGCCAAGACGAGGGGAGGGGGAACACTGAAGCTTTCTTT. Amino acids: CASSQDEGRGNTEAFF.

Only a few counts were recorded for this clonotype. The V gene is TRBV4-1, the J gene TRBJ2-7; TRBD2 is a possible D gene (6 bases). Germline V gene sequence: CDR1 MGHRA, CDR2 YSYEKL. The CDR3 runs to 13 residues. Trimming removed 1 base at V and 5 bases at J, with 9 bases between. CDR3 in amino acids: CASSQAASDEQYF. CDR3 bases: TGCGCCAGCAGCCAAGCTGCTAGCGACGAGCAGTACTTC.

This clonotype was seen a handful of times. This chain uses TRBV4-1 with TRBJ2-1; D is perhaps TRBD1 or TRBD2 (5 bases each). This CDR3 region has 16 residues. The germline V and J ends were trimmed by 1 base and 10 bases, with 20 bases remaining between them. Per germline, CDR1 MGHRA and CDR2 YSYEKL. Here the CDR3 DNA reads TGCGCCAGCAGCCAAGTTACTCGGGCTCGTGGGGACGAGCAGTTCTTC. Translated, it gives CASSQVTRARGDEQFF.

The gene calls are TRBV20-1 and TRBJ2-7; D is tentatively TRBD1 or TRBD2 (5 bases each). Trimming left V 0 bases short and J 3 bases short, with 15 bases between. The CDR3 is 15 residues long. Per germline, CDR1 DFQATT and CDR2 SNEGSKA (reference sequence). The CDR3 coding sequence is TGCAGTGCTAGAGATTCTGGTGGGGGATACTACGAGCAGTACTTC. It yields the protein CSARDSGGGYYEQYF.

The gene calls are TRBV5-6 and TRBJ1-2, with TRBD1 matching over 8 bases. Per germline, CDR1 SGHDT and CDR2 YYEEEE. The junction had 5 bases not matched to a gene; V was cut back by 4 bases and J by 3 bases. The CDR3 extends over 14 amino acids. The CDR3 is CASSQDREYYGYTF. The CDR3, as DNA: TGTGCCAGCAGCCAGGACAGGGAATACTATGGCTACACCTTC.

The J gene is TRBJ1-5, the V gene TRBV7-9; D ambiguous. Germline CDR1 reads SEHNR; CDR2 reads FQNEAQ (reference sequence). The V gene lost 5 bases and the J gene lost 5 bases, with 13 bases spanning the gap. This CDR3 region has 14 residues. The DNA for the CDR3 is TGTGCCAGCAGCAACGACAAGTCGGATCAGCCCCAGCATTTT. As protein: CASSNDKSDQPQHF.

This clonotype was counted a few times. V is TRBV20-1 and J is TRBJ2-7, with D perhaps matching TRBD2 (6 bases). The V and J ends lost 3 bases and 1 base respectively, with 13 bases between them. Germline loops: CDR1 DFQATT, CDR2 SNEGSKA (reference sequence). The CDR3 runs 14 residues. The CDR3 DNA reads as TGCAGTGCTAGTACCGGTCGGGGGTCCTACGAGCAGTACTTC. Translating it yields CSASTGRGSYEQYF.

V usage is TRBV5-1 and J usage is TRBJ2-2; a weak D match, TRBD1 (5 bases). CDR3 length: 15 amino acids. Germline CDR1 SGHRS, CDR2 YFSETQ. Trimming removed 3 bases from V and 3 bases from J, with 12 bases in between. The CDR3: CASSSQGFDTGELFF. CDR3 bases: TGCGCCAGCAGCTCCCAGGGCTTCGACACCGGGGAGCTGTTTTTT.

This clonotype was seen only a few times. The CDR3 DNA is TGTGCCAGCAGCCCCAGGACTCGAACCCCCTACGAGCAGTACTTC. This translates into CASSPRTRTPYEQYF. The V gene is TRBV12-3 or TRBV12-4, the J gene TRBJ2-7; weak D call: TRBD2 (5 bases). CDR3 size: 15 residues. The V gene lost 6 bases and the J gene lost 2 bases, with 17 bases spanning the gap.

This clonotype has just a few counts. The CDR3 loop is CASASLTGGTEAFF. CDR3 in DNA: TGCGCCAGCGCATCCCTGACAGGGGGTACTGAAGCTTTCTTT. The chain combines TRBV5-1 with TRBJ1-1; 9 nucleotides agree with TRBD1. V lost 7 bases and J lost 5; bases outside the gene matches: 9. In germline, CDR1 is SGHRS, CDR2 YFSETQ. CDR3 length: 14 amino acids.

This clonotype showed up just a few times. The junction and the germline gene differ at one end; a read error may be behind it. The rearrangement links TRBV5-5 to TRBJ1-4, with 10 bases identical to TRBD1. CDR1 and CDR2 (germline): SGHKS, YYEKEE (reference sequence). The CDR3 has 12 residues. The CDR3 sequence: CASSSDRGPWRF. CDR3 sequence (DNA): TGTGCCAGCAGCTCTGACAGGGGGCCCTGGAGGTTT.

This clonotype was seen a few times. This chain joins TRBV13 and TRBJ2-7, with D tentatively TRBD2 (6 bases). Trimming removed 1 base at V and 3 bases at J, with 13 bases between. Germline CDR1 and CDR2: PRHDT and FYEKMQ (reference sequence). CDR3 length equals 15 residues. The CDR3 DNA reads as TGTGCCAGCAGCTTAGTCGGGGAGGTTGTCTACGAGCAGTACTTC. Protein sequence: CASSLVGEVVYEQYF.

The V and J genes are TRBV12-3 or TRBV12-4 and TRBJ2-2; D possibly corresponds to TRBD2 (5 bases). V gave up 8 bases and J gave up 9 bases, with 22 bases separating them. CDR3 length: 15 amino acids. This chain's CDR3 is CASVPAGSTSRELFF. Here the CDR3 DNA reads TGTGCCAGCGTTCCGGCGGGCTCCACGTCGCGGGAGCTGTTTTTT.

The rearrangement uses TRBV3-1 and TRBJ1-5; D is unresolved. The V gene lost 4 bases and the J gene lost 0 bases, with 16 bases spanning the gap. Germline assignment: CDR1 LGHDT and CDR2 YNNKEL (reference sequence). The length of the CDR3 is 17 residues. CDR3: CASSPSSTPYSNQPQHF. In nucleotides, the CDR3 is TGTGCCAGCAGCCCCAGTTCCACACCCTATAGCAATCAGCCCCAGCATTTT.

This clonotype was seen a handful of times. CDR3 nucleotides: TGTGCCAGCAGCCCACAGGGCTACACGCAGTATTTT. It encodes CASSPQGYTQYF. The J gene is TRBJ2-3, the V gene TRBV2; TRBD1 might be the D (6 bases). Germline V lookup: CDR1 SNHLY, CDR2 FYNNEI. The CDR3 sequence is 12 residues long. V lost 6 bases, J lost 9 bases, and 13 bases lay in between.

This chain joins TRBV5-1 and TRBJ2-5; D not certain. With 2 bases removed from V and 7 bases from J, the gap between germline ends came to 15 bases. CDR1 is SGHRS and CDR2 is YFSETQ in the germline V gene. The length of the CDR3 is 14 residues. The CDR3 DNA follows: TGCGCCAGCAGCTTAGCCGTGCTGGACCCGACCCAGTACTTC. Its translation: CASSLAVLDPTQYF.

This clonotype showed up just a few times. V and J are TRBV12-3 or TRBV12-4 and TRBJ2-3; D unclear. This CDR3 is built from 22 residues. V lost 3 bases and J 2 bases, leaving 33 bases between the germline ends. The CDR3 here is CASSFQARFRWMETSYTDTQYF. DNA of the CDR3: TGTGCCAGCAGTTTTCAGGCAAGGTTTCGATGGATGGAGACCTCCTACACAGATACGCAGTATTTT.

This sequence joins TRBV14 and TRBJ2-3; D perhaps matches TRBD1 (7 bases). The germline V gene has CDR1 SGHDN and CDR2 FVKESK. The CDR3 totals 16 residues. Trimming cost V 0 bases and J 6 bases, with 16 bases left between them. The DNA of the CDR3 is TGTGCCAGCAGCCAAGATGGTCCAGGGGGGTTCGATACGCAGTATTTT. Its translation: CASSQDGPGGFDTQYF.

Concerning this clonotype itself: As the CDR3 is not closed by the conserved phenylalanine or tryptophan, this likely results from a read error. This sequence joins TRBV5-1 and TRBJ2-1; D is unresolved. The CDR3 consists of 14 residues. The germline CDR1 and CDR2 sequences are SGHRS and YFSETQ. V shed 4 bases and J shed 2 bases, with 10 bases lying between them. For the CDR3, the DNA is TGCGCCAGCAGCCCCCCCCGAACCTACAATGAGCAGTTCGTC. It yields the protein CASSPPRTYNEQFV.

This clonotype has just one count. The rearrangement uses TRBV27 and TRBJ2-7; a possible D gene is TRBD1 (6 bases). Trimming removed 7 bases from V and 2 bases from J, with 18 bases in between. Germline V CDR1 and CDR2: MNHEY, SMNVEV (reference sequence). The CDR3 runs to 15 residues. CDR3 nucleotide sequence: TGTGCCAGCATCCCTCTCACAGGGTTCCCCTACGAGCAGTACTTC. This gives the protein CASIPLTGFPYEQYF.

In this sample, this clonotype turned up a few times. V and J are TRBV5-1 and TRBJ1-3; D gene unclear. Germline V gene lookup returns CDR1 SGHRS and CDR2 YFSETQ. CDR3 length: 14 amino acids. The V end was cut by 0 bases, the J end by 6 bases, with 10 bases between. The CDR3 spells CASSLAGDLNTIYF. CDR3 sequence (DNA): TGCGCCAGCAGCTTGGCCGGAGACCTAAACACCATATATTTT.